This TCR beta chain appears in the sequencing data of a study of CD8 T cells in ankylosing spondylitis. Overall study results and limits: Made up of about eight highly homologous variants, a TCR beta motif appeared characteristic of ankylosing spondylitis blood.

In this sample, this clonotype turned up a few times. Its antigen is unidentified. TCRdb reanalysed the 5' RACE reads using MiXCR and keeps one entry per CDR3 protein. The sample contains fewer than 450,000 distinct CDR3 sequences, 17% of which appear only once. The sequence was obtained from a male donor with ankylosing spondylitis. Source material: blood, either unsorted or a sorted T cell fraction (not recorded which).

The DNA of the CDR3 is TGCGCCAGCAGCTGGGGACTAGCGGGAGAAATCGCGAACACCGGGGAGCTGTTTTTT. Translated: CASSWGLAGEIANTGELFF. The chain recombines TRBV5-1 with TRBJ2-2, with 14 bases lining up with TRBD2. CDR1 is SGHRS and CDR2 is YFSETQ in the germline V gene. The ends lost 3 bases at V and 0 bases at J; junction bases unmatched: 7. The CDR3 runs to 19 residues.